The T cell receptor beta chain described here comes from a study of T cell changes during pregnancy in multiple sclerosis. Germline V gives CDR1 KGHSH, CDR2 LQKENI. The V gene end was trimmed by 3 bases and the J gene end by 2 bases; junction bases not matched to a gene: 3. The CDR3 contains 14 residues. The method was immunoSEQ multiplex PCR; TCRdb's version includes in-frame clones alone and lacks a portion of them. The table lists 72,000 or so clones, 85% to 95% of them singletons. This clonotype was obtained from a female donor with multiple sclerosis, enrolled in a pregnancy study. The rearrangement links TRBV18 to TRBJ2-7; 8 bases align to TRBD1. The sample here was peripheral blood, taken in the second trimester of pregnancy. CDR3 coding DNA: TGTGCCAGCTCACCCGACAGGGGCCCCTACGAGCAGTACTTC. This gives the protein CASSPDRGPYEQYF.